The clone carrying this T cell receptor beta chain appeared once. Its antigen is still unknown. Time point specified: late sampling 161 to 241 days after vaccination in three convalescent patients. Noted treatment: 10-day PBMC culture with coronavirus spike peptide pools or control peptides (ViraFEST assay). First, ViraFEST expanded antigen-specific T cells with peptide pools, and next it sequenced the TCRs. Germline-derived CDR1 and CDR2 are KGHSH and LQKENI. V lost 3 bases and J 3 bases, leaving 2 bases between the germline ends. CDR3 size: 11 residues. The data stem from a study of vaccination and CD4 T cells after COVID-19. Turning to the study itself: SARS-CoV-2 had been detected by nasal swab PCR in convalescent patients; about ten were mild, one severe. Median time from second vaccine dose to sampling was roughly 65 days (14 to 241).

An Oncomine TCR Beta short-read assay was used to sequence the DNA from cultured CD4+ T cells. MiXCR, applied by TCRdb to the PCR reads, yields one record per CDR3 protein. The sample lists 25,000 to 30,000 distinct CDR3 sequences, 35% to 50% occurring once. The sequences come from CD4+ T cells from blood, cultured in vitro, collected about 7 months after SARS-CoV-2 vaccination. The receptor was derived from a human donor who had recovered from COVID-19. This chain links TRBV18 with TRBJ2-5; D gene ambiguous. The CDR3 is CASSPKETQYF. The CDR3, as DNA: TGTGCCAGCTCACCTAAAGAGACCCAGTACTTC.